Following are 3 T cell receptor beta chains from one sample sequenced in a study of blood T cell repertoires in COVID-19 (dated by TCRdb to 2020 to 2021). The library was prepared using the immunoSEQ multiplex PCR assay. Sourced from immuneACCESS, this table was stored by TCRdb with only in-frame sequences that have V and J called. A share of the clones is absent; for the studies checked, an unresolved V gene accounts for under half, and the remainder has no known explanation. The sample table records about 320,000 clones; more than 85% of these occur just once. About 4.2% of the sample comes from the top ten. Sequenced: PBMCs or T cells enriched from blood (not recorded which). These receptors were taken from a woman aged 25 to 45 who had been exposed to COVID-19.

V and J are TRBV9 and TRBJ2-5, with 11 positions matching TRBD2. Unmatched junction bases numbered 6, after V lost 0 bases and J lost 5 bases. The CDR3 contains 16 residues. Looked up from germline, CDR1 is SGDLS and CDR2 is YYNGEE. CDR3 sequence: CASSVGLAGTAETQYF. The CDR3 bases are TGTGCCAGCAGCGTAGGACTAGCGGGGACCGCGGAGACCCAGTACTTC. Full variable domain (missing parts from reference TRBV9 and TRBJ2-5): DSGVTQTPKHLITATGQRVTLRCSPRSGDLSVYWYQQSLDQGLQFLIQYYNGEERAKGNILERFSAQQFPDLHSELNLSSLELGDSALYFCASSVGLAGTAETQYFGPGTRLLVL.

This chain joins TRBV27 and TRBJ1-5; D remains unclear. The CDR3 contains 12 residues. V was clipped by 3 bases and J by 3 bases, with 3 bases between them. Germline CDR1 and CDR2: MNHEY and SMNVEV (reference sequence). CDR3 protein: CASSFLNQPQHF. CDR3 nucleotides: TGTGCCAGCAGTTTTCTCAATCAGCCCCAGCATTTT.

This chain uses TRBV14 with TRBJ1-4; D is possibly TRBD1 (5 bases). Germline CDR1 SGHDN, CDR2 FVKESK. Trimming took off 4 bases at V and 8 bases at J, with 17 bases between the two ends. The CDR3 is made up of 15 amino acids. CDR3 coding DNA: TGTGCCAGCAGCCCGACAGTCTTGCGGGGGGAAAAACTGTTTTTT. Translating gives CASSPTVLRGEKLFF.